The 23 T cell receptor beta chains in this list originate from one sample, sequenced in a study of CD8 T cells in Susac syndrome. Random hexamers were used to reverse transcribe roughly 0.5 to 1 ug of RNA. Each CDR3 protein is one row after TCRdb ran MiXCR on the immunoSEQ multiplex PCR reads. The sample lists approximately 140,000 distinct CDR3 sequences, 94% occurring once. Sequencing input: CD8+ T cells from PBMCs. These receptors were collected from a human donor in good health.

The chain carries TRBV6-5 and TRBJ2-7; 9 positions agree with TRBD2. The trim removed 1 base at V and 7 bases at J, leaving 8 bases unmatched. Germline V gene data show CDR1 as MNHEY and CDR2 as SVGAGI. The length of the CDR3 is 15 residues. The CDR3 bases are TGTGCCAGCAGTTACTTCACCGGGACTAGCCATGAGCAGTACTTC. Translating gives CASSYFTGTSHEQYF.

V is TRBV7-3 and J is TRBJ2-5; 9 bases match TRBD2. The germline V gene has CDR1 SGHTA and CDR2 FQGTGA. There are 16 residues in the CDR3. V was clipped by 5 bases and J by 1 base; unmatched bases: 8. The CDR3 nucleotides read TGTGCCAGCAGCCCGGGGGCTAGCGGGATCCAAGAGACCCAGTACTTC. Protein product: CASSPGASGIQETQYF.

CDR3 region: CASRVFNEQFF. For the CDR3, the DNA is TGTGCCAGCAGGGTTTTCAATGAGCAGTTCTTC. V is TRBV7-3 and J is TRBJ2-1; unclear D gene. The germline gives CDR1 SGHTA, CDR2 FQGTGA. The CDR3 consists of 11 residues. V was cut by 6 bases and J by 6 bases, with 6 bases left in between.

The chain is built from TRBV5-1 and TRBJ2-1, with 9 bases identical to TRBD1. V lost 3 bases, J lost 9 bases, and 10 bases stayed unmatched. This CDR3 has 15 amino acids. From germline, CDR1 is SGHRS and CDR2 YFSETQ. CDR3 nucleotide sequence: TGCGCCAGCAGCTCGAGGGGGGACAGGGCTATTGAGCAGTTCTTC. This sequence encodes CASSSRGDRAIEQFF.

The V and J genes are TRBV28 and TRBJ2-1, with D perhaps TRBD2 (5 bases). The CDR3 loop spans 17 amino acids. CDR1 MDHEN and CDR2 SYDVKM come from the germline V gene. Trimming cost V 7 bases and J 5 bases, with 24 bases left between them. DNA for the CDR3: TGTGCCAGCACCCCTACCGGACTTAGTTCAGTACACAATGAGCAGTTCTTC. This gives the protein CASTPTGLSSVHNEQFF.

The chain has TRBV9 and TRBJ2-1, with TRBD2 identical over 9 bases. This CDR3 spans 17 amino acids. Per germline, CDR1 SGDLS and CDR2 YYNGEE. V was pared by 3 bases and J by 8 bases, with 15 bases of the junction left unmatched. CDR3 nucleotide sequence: TGTGCCAGCAGCGCAACTTTAGCGGGAGTAGTTCAGGATGAGCAGTTCTTC. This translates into CASSATLAGVVQDEQFF. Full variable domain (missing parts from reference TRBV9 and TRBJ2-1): DSGVTQTPKHLITATGQRVTLRCSPRSGDLSVYWYQQSLDQGLQFLIQYYNGEERAKGNILERFSAQQFPDLHSELNLSSLELGDSALYFCASSATLAGVVQDEQFFGPGTRLTVL.

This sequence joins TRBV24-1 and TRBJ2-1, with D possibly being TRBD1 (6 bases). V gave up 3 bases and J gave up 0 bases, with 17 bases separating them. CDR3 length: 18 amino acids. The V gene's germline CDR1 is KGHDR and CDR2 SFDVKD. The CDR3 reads CATSDLNHRDGSYNEQFF. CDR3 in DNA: TGTGCCACCAGTGATCTCAACCACAGGGATGGCTCCTACAATGAGCAGTTCTTC.

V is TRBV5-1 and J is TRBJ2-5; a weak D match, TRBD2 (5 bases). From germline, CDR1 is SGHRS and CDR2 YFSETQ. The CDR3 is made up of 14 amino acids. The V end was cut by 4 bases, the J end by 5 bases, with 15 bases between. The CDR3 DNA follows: TGCGCCAGCAGCGCCGGGGTGCTAGAGGAGACCCAGTACTTC. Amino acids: CASSAGVLEETQYF.

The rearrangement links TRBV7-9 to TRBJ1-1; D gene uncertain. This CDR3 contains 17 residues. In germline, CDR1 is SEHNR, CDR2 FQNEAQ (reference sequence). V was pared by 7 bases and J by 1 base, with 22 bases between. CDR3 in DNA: TGTGCCAGCACGGGGTTCTTTGGTGTCGGGCCGAACACTGAAGCTTTCTTT. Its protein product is CASTGFFGVGPNTEAFF.

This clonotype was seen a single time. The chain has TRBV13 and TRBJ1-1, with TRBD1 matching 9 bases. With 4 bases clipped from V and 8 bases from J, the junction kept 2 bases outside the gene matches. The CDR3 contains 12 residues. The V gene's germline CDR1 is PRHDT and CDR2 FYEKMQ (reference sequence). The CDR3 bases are TGTGCCAGCAGCTCCGGACAGGGGGAAGCTTTCTTT. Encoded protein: CASSSGQGEAFF.

The CDR3 reads CASVARGGRTEAFF. The CDR3 region has the DNA TGTGCCAGCGTTGCTCGAGGGGGGAGAACTGAAGCTTTCTTT. The chain is built from TRBV11-1 and TRBJ1-1; D perhaps matches TRBD1 (6 bases). Trimming stripped 8 bases from V and 5 bases from J, with 18 bases between. The CDR3 runs 14 residues. CDR1 and CDR2 from the germline V gene are SGHAT and FQDESV (reference sequence).

The CDR3 region is CASSQYQVASYEQYF. Written as DNA, the CDR3 is TGTGCCAGCAGCCAATACCAGGTAGCCTCCTACGAGCAGTACTTC. V gene TRBV4-2 combines with J gene TRBJ2-7; no reliable D call. The CDR3 runs 15 residues. Germline lookup yields CDR1 LGHNA and CDR2 YNFKEQ. The V gene lost 2 bases and the J gene lost 0 bases, with 11 bases spanning the gap.

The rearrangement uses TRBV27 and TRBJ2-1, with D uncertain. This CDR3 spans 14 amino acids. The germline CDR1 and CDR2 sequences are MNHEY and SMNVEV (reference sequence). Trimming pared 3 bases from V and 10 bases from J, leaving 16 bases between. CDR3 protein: CASSFWSSLGEQFF. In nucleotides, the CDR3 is TGTGCCAGCAGTTTCTGGAGCAGCCTTGGGGAGCAGTTCTTC.

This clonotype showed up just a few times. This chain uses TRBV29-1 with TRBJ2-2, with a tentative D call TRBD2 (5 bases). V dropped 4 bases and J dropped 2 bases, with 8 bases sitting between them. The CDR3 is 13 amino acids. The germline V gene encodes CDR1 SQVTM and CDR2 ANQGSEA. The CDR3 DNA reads TGCAGCGTTGCGCTAGCCAACACCGGGGAGCTGTTTTTT. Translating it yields CSVALANTGELFF.

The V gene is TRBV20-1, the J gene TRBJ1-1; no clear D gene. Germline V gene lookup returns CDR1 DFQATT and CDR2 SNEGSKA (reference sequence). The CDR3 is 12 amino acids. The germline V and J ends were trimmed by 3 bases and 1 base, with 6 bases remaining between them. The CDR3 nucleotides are TGCAGTGCTAGTGGGCCGAACACTGAAGCTTTCTTT. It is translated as CSASGPNTEAFF.

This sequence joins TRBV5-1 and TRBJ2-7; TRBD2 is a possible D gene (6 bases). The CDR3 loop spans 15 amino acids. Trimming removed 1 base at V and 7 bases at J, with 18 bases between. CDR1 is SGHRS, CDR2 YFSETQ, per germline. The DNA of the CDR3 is TGCGCCAGCAGCTTGTTGTCAGCGGGCCCGCCGGAGCAGTACTTC. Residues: CASSLLSAGPPEQYF.

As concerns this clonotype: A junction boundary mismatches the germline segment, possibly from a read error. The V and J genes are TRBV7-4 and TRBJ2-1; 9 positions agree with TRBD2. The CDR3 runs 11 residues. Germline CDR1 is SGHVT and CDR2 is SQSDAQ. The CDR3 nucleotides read TGTGCCAGCAGCTCCGGGACTAGCTTGTACTTC. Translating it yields CASSSGTSLYF. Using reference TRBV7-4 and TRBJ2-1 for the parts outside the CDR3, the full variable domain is GAGVSQSPRYKVAKRGRDVALRCDSISGHVTLYWYRQTLGQGSEVLTYSQSDAQRDKSGRPSGRFSAERPERSVSTLKIQRTEQGDSAVYLCASSSGTSLYFGPGTRLTVL.

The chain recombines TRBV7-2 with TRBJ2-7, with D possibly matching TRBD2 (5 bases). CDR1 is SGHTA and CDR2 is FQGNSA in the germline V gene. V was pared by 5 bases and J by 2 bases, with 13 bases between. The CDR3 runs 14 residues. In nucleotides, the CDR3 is TGTGCCAGCAGCCCGCGATGGGAGACCTACGAGCAGTACTTC. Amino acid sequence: CASSPRWETYEQYF.

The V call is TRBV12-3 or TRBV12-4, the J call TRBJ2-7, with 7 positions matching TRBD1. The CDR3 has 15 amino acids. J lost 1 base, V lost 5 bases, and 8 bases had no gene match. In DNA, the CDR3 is TGTGCCAGCAGTCAGGGGACAGCCGATTCCTACGAGCAGTACTTC. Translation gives CASSQGTADSYEQYF.

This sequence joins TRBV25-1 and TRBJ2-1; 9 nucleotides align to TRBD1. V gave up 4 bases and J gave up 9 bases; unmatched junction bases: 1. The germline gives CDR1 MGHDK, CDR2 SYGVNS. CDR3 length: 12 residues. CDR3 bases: TGTGCCAGCAGTGGGACAGGGGTTGAGCAGTTCTTC. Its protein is CASSGTGVEQFF. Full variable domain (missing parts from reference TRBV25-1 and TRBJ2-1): EADIYQTPRYLVIGTGKKITLECSQTMGHDKMYWYQQDPGMELHLIHYSYGVNSTEKGDLSSESTVSRIRTEHFPLTLESARPSHTSQYLCASSGTGVEQFFGPGTRLTVL.

The CDR3 nucleotides read TGCGCCAGCAGCCGAGTTACTAGCGATCCCTACAATGAGCAGTTCTTC. Translated: CASSRVTSDPYNEQFF. The genes are TRBV4-1 and TRBJ2-1; 7 bases align to TRBD2. Germline CDR1 MGHRA, CDR2 YSYEKL. J lost 2 bases, V lost 4 bases, and 8 bases had no gene match. The CDR3 consists of 16 residues.

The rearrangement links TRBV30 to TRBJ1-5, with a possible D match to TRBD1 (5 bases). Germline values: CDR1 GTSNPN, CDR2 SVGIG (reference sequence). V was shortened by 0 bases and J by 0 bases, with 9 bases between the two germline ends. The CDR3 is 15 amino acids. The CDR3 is CAWSVLGGSNQPQHF. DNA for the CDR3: TGTGCCTGGAGTGTACTTGGGGGTAGCAATCAGCCCCAGCATTTT.

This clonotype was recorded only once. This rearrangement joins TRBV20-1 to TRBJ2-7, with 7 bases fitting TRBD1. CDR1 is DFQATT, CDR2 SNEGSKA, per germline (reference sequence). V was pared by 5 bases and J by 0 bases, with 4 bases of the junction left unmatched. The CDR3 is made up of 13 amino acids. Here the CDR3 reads CSAWTGDSYEQYF. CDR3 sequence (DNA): TGCAGTGCTTGGACAGGTGACTCCTACGAGCAGTACTTC.